The rows below give T cell receptor beta chains drawn from one sample of a study of T cell repertoires in cytomegalovirus infection. Antigen specificity for these receptors is unknown. TCRdb re-analysed the reads in MiXCR, keeping a single row per CDR3 protein. Of hundreds of thousands of distinct CDR3 sequences listed, about 42% are singletons. The sample in question was cultured PBMCs, obtained from culture after CMV antigen stimulation. Source of these receptors: a human donor in good health (CMV status not recorded). Some clones in this sample may be carry-over from other donors' samples. Both conserved end residues are trimmed from each CDR3. D genes are given only for firm matches. Not all rows give a size; the values are once, few, many and, for expanded clones, a class.

V gene	clone size	D gene	CDR3 protein
TRBV20-1	-	TRBD2	SARDGGGGSYNEQF
TRBV5-3	-	-	ASSLNFGELF
TRBV20-1	-	TRBD2	SARDRPGRGGGDTQY
TRBV7-2	-	TRBD2	ASSLGLAGGFSYNEQF
TRBV7-2	many	TRBD2	ASSPRGGGASSQY
TRBV7-2	once	-	ASSSIGLTGETQY
TRBV7-2	-	-	ASRTTPAGETQY
TRBV23-1	-	-	ASSLPSSESYNEQF
TRBV7-6	-	-	ASSRYEGYNEQF
TRBV6-6	-	TRBD2	ASSYSLGLAGPYEQY
TRBV7-6	few	-	ASSPRHMNTEAF
TRBV6-1	few	TRBD2	AISGTSGSYEQY
TRBV4-3	few	-	ASSQDPLAKNIQY
TRBV28	few	-	ASSTPGGLNIYGYT
TRBV20-1	few	-	SASTDHYGYT
TRBV12-3/TRBV12-4	-	-	ASRLNDGNTEAF
TRBV10-2	-	-	ASSDDRNQPQH
TRBV5-4	few	TRBD2	ASTRGLAGNEQF
TRBV7-2	few	TRBD2	ASSLAPLAGGRGNEQF
TRBV6-1	-	-	ASNNKQGSSPTNEKLF
TRBV6-2/TRBV6-3	-	TRBD2	ASRRIAGSSYEQY
TRBV28	-	TRBD1	ASSSGGQGFTLH
TRBV7-2	-	TRBD2	ASSAGGAQY
TRBV12-3/TRBV12-4	-	-	ASSFVGRAYGYT
TRBV15	-	-	ATSSPLTKNIQY
TRBV5-1	-	TRBD1	ASSYTGTGVGNEQF
TRBV27	-	-	ASRPGLDYHTQY
TRBV12-3/TRBV12-4	-	TRBD2	ASSFEASGSLYTQY
TRBV6-1	-	-	ASRGINRDNQPQH
TRBV12-3/TRBV12-4	-	-	ASMPGGGQPQH
TRBV20-1	-	-	SARDPGGAGYGYT
TRBV11-2	-	-	ASSLVLGLGYT
TRBV7-2	-	-	ASSLLGRGAPADTQY
TRBV6-2/TRBV6-3	-	-	ASSGRREDTDTQY
TRBV6-1	few	TRBD1	ASFPGQGSTDTQY
TRBV7-2	-	-	ASSRIIGTEAF
TRBV6-2/TRBV6-3	-	-	ASTEGGAGANVLT
TRBV20-1	few	-	SAYVTNTGELF
TRBV7-2	-	-	ASSSGSRTGELF
TRBV12-3/TRBV12-4	few	TRBD2	ASSPRGLADYNEQF
TRBV20-1	-	TRBD1	SARRTGEIWSYNSPLH
TRBV6-1	few	-	ASSDRARKAGELF